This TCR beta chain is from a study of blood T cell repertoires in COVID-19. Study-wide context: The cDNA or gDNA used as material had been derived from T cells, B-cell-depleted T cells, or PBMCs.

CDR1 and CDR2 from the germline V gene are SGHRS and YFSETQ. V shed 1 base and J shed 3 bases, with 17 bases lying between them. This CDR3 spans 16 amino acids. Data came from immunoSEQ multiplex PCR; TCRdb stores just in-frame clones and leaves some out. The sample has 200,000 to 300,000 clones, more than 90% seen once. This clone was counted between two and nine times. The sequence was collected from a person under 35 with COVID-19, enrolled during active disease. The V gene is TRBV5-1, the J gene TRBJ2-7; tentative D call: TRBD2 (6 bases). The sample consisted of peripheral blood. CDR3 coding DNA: TGCGCCAGCAGCTTGCAACAAAGCGGGTCAAACTACGAGCAGTACTTC. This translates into CASSLQQSGSNYEQYF.